A selection of T cell receptor beta chains follows, all from one sample in a study of shared clonotypes between healthy human individuals. TCRdb keeps only in-frame clones here, not all; method: immunoSEQ multiplex PCR. The table has approximately 1.4 million clones, 98% seen once; the top ten hold roughly 0.45%. Specimen: naive CD4+ T cells sorted from blood. These receptors came from a young man in good health. Both conserved end residues are part of each CDR3. A D gene is named only where the DNA matches it firmly. Clone size is stated in some rows and not others, as once, few, many or a class when expanded.

v_call	d_call	clone_size	j_call	cdr3_aa	cdr3_nt
TRBV5-1	TRBD2	-	TRBJ2-5	CASSLASSGRDRETQYF	TGCGCCAGCAGCTTGGCCTCTAGCGGGAGGGATCGGGAGACCCAGTACTTC
TRBV18	-	-	TRBJ2-1	CASSPRGDTEGYNEQFF	TGTGCCAGCTCACCACGCGGGGACACCGAGGGCTACAATGAGCAGTTCTTC
TRBV18	-	-	TRBJ2-3	CASSPLGGSTDTQYF	TGTGCCAGCTCACCACTTGGCGGTAGCACAGATACGCAGTATTTT
TRBV28	-	-	TRBJ2-1	CASSFSWANPLNNEQFF	TGTGCCAGCAGTTTCTCGTGGGCAAACCCGCTAAACAATGAGCAGTTCTTC
TRBV15	TRBD1	-	TRBJ2-7	CATSSGTGIEWEQYF	TGTGCCACCAGCAGTGGGACAGGAATTGAGTGGGAGCAGTACTTC
TRBV19	TRBD1	-	TRBJ1-5	CASSVEGARNQPQHF	TGTGCCAGTAGTGTAGAGGGGGCTCGTAACCAGCCCCAGCATTTT
TRBV28	-	-	TRBJ1-1	CASSPHKNTEAFF	TGTGCCAGCAGCCCGCACAAGAACACTGAAGCTTTCTTT
TRBV10-3	-	-	TRBJ1-1	CAISERQEAFF	TGTGCCATCAGTGAGAGGCAGGAAGCTTTCTTT
TRBV18	TRBD1	-	TRBJ1-2	CASSTRQGALGRDGYTF	TGTGCCAGCTCCACTAGACAGGGGGCTCTCGGGCGCGATGGCTACACCTTC
TRBV19	TRBD2	-	TRBJ2-4	CASRLAGKDIQYF	TGTGCCAGCAGACTAGCGGGAAAGGACATTCAGTACTTC
TRBV5-1	TRBD1	-	TRBJ2-1	CASSLAWDREEFF	TGCGCCAGCAGCTTGGCCTGGGACAGGGAAGAGTTCTTC
TRBV5-1	-	-	TRBJ2-7	CASRTAGGSYEQYF	TGCGCCAGCAGAACGGCAGGGGGGTCCTACGAGCAGTACTTC
TRBV6-1	-	-	TRBJ1-1	CASSETAEAFF	TGTGCCAGCAGTGAAACGGCTGAAGCTTTCTTT
TRBV5-1	-	-	TRBJ2-4	CASSLAGALNIQYF	TGCGCCAGCAGCTTGGCTGGGGCCCTCAACATTCAGTACTTC
TRBV5-1	TRBD2	-	TRBJ2-1	CASSSALSGSGHNEQFF	TGCGCCAGCAGCTCGGCACTGAGCGGGAGTGGCCACAATGAGCAGTTCTTC
TRBV19	TRBD1	-	TRBJ2-7	CASSGRTGGYEQYF	TGTGCCAGTAGTGGCCGGACAGGGGGTTACGAGCAGTACTTC
TRBV29-1	TRBD2	-	TRBJ2-2	CSAGTSGNTGELFF	TGCAGCGCCGGGACTAGCGGGAACACCGGGGAGCTGTTTTTT
TRBV28	-	-	TRBJ1-5	CASSDQVQPQHF	TGTGCCAGCAGTGATCAGGTTCAGCCCCAGCATTTT
TRBV12-5	-	-	TRBJ2-1	CASGPQSVGEYNEQFF	TGTGCTAGTGGTCCACAGTCTGTGGGGGAGTACAATGAGCAGTTCTTC
TRBV5-4	-	-	TRBJ1-3	CASSFGGPGNTIYF	TGTGCCAGCAGCTTCGGAGGGCCTGGAAACACCATATATTTT
TRBV7-2	-	-	TRBJ2-3	CASSSYTDTQYF	TGTGCCAGCAGCTCTTACACAGATACGCAGTATTTT
TRBV7-9	-	-	TRBJ2-5	CASSLGEVMVETQYF	TGTGCCAGCAGCTTAGGGGAAGTCATGGTAGAGACCCAGTACTTC
TRBV28	-	-	TRBJ1-4	CASSLVGGKLFF	TGTGCCAGCAGTTTGGTTGGAGGGAAACTGTTTTTT
TRBV9	TRBD2	-	TRBJ2-1	CASSVGLAGIEQFF	TGTGCCAGCAGCGTAGGACTAGCGGGAATCGAGCAGTTCTTC
TRBV7-2	TRBD1	-	TRBJ1-1	CASSRDRGEAFF	TGTGCCAGCAGCAGAGACAGGGGTGAAGCTTTCTTT
TRBV6-6	TRBD1	-	TRBJ1-5	CASSPDRSIGPQHF	TGTGCCAGCAGCCCGGACAGGTCCATAGGGCCCCAGCATTTT
TRBV27	-	-	TRBJ2-1	CASSFVPVSSYNEQFF	TGTGCCAGCAGTTTCGTCCCGGTGAGCTCCTACAATGAGCAGTTCTTC
TRBV2	-	-	TRBJ1-2	CASSRNRAGYGYTF	TGTGCCAGCAGTAGAAACAGGGCCGGCTATGGCTACACCTTC
TRBV10-1	-	-	TRBJ2-5	CASSDSGPGETQYF	TGCGCCAGCAGTGACTCGGGACCAGGGGAGACCCAGTACTTC
TRBV11-2	-	-	TRBJ2-1	CASSLVQGYNEQFF	TGTGCCAGCAGCTTAGTCCAGGGTTACAATGAGCAGTTCTTC
TRBV5-1	TRBD1	-	TRBJ2-7	CASSKSGTVLGEQYF	TGCGCCAGCAGCAAGTCCGGGACAGTGCTCGGGGAGCAGTACTTC
TRBV28	-	once	TRBJ2-5	CASSLDAREVETQYF	TGTGCCAGCAGTTTAGATGCCAGGGAGGTTGAGACCCAGTACTTC
TRBV6-6	TRBD1	-	TRBJ2-1	CASLSGQLYNEQFF	TGTGCCAGCCTCTCGGGACAGCTTTACAATGAGCAGTTCTTC
TRBV11-2	-	once	TRBJ1-1	CASSIILGSTEAFF	TGTGCCAGCAGCATTATACTCGGGAGCACTGAAGCTTTCTTT
TRBV2	-	-	TRBJ2-2	CASSELRNTGELFF	TGTGCCAGCAGTGAACTCAGGAACACCGGGGAGCTGTTTTTT
TRBV7-9	-	-	TRBJ2-7	CASSLRPETDYEQYF	TGTGCCAGCAGCTTACGACCAGAAACCGACTACGAGCAGTACTTC
TRBV5-6	-	-	TRBJ2-3	CASSFVEYSHDPSTDTQYF	TGTGCCAGCAGCTTTGTCGAATATTCCCACGATCCTAGCACAGATACGCAGTATTTT
TRBV28	TRBD2	-	TRBJ2-3	CASSTLYAGVHTQYF	TGTGCCAGCAGTACGTTGTATGCGGGAGTACATACGCAGTATTTT
TRBV18	-	-	TRBJ2-2	CASSITGELFF	TGTGCCAGCTCCATCACCGGGGAGCTGTTTTTT
TRBV5-1	TRBD1	-	TRBJ2-7	CASSLAGTVTYEQYF	TGCGCCAGCAGCTTGGCAGGGACAGTCACCTACGAGCAGTACTTC
TRBV7-2	TRBD1	-	TRBJ2-1	CASSPRQGEQFF	TGTGCCAGCAGCCCCCGACAGGGTGAGCAGTTCTTC
TRBV9	-	-	TRBJ2-1	CASGSGSYNEQFF	TGTGCCAGCGGCAGTGGCTCCTACAATGAGCAGTTCTTC
TRBV6-4	-	-	TRBJ2-7	CASRPAGPDDYEQYF	TGTGCCAGCAGGCCGGCGGGGCCTGACGACTACGAGCAGTACTTC
TRBV2	TRBD1	-	TRBJ2-3	CASSNAGGPTDTQYF	TGTGCCAGCAGTAACGCAGGGGGACCCACAGATACGCAGTATTTT
TRBV6-5	TRBD2	-	TRBJ2-7	CASRTSGGSWEQYF	TGTGCCAGCAGGACTAGCGGAGGGTCTTGGGAGCAGTACTTC
TRBV5-1	-	-	TRBJ2-7	CASSIGQGIEQYF	TGCGCCAGCAGCATAGGCCAGGGTATCGAGCAGTACTTC
TRBV7-2	-	-	TRBJ2-7	CASSTGTGFYEQYF	TGTGCCAGCAGCACGGGGACTGGATTCTACGAGCAGTACTTC
TRBV5-4	TRBD2	-	TRBJ2-3	CASSSPKGLAGGDTQYF	TGTGCCAGCAGCAGTCCTAAGGGACTAGCGGGGGGCGATACGCAGTATTTT
TRBV19	-	once	TRBJ2-3	CASTREPFSTDTQYF	TGTGCCAGTACACGGGAGCCCTTTAGCACAGATACGCAGTATTTT
TRBV14	-	-	TRBJ2-1	CASSQDRDHYNEQFF	TGTGCCAGCAGCCAAGACAGGGATCACTACAATGAGCAGTTCTTC
TRBV5-1	TRBD2	-	TRBJ2-3	CASSLLAGNTDTQYF	TGCGCCAGCAGCCTTCTAGCGGGAAACACAGATACGCAGTATTTT
TRBV6-1	-	-	TRBJ2-4	CASSEARTGPAKNIQYF	TGTGCCAGCAGTGAAGCGCGGACCGGCCCGGCCAAAAACATTCAGTACTTC
TRBV10-1	-	-	TRBJ2-7	CASSESGVSYEQYF	TGCGCCAGCAGTGAGTCAGGGGTCTCCTACGAGCAGTACTTC